Presented here are 2 T cell receptor beta chains from one specimen sequenced in a study of early T cells in non-severe SARS-CoV-2 infection (dated by TCRdb to about 2021). The method behind the library was 5' RACE. The instrument given in TCRdb is NextSeq 500. Using fastp trimming at Q25 and MiXCR clonotype assembly, TCRdb reanalyzed the public sequencing data and kept in-frame beta chains. Rows are unified per CDR3 protein, each entry keeping the most common DNA and genes. The sample table contains over 80,000 distinct CDR3 sequences; only one count was recorded for around 12% of them. The ten largest make up nearly 4.5% of the sample. The starting material was whole blood, obtained at baseline. The source is an adult who was a healthcare worker with PCR-confirmed SARS-CoV-2 infection or an uninfected control (not recorded which).

This clonotype occurred a few times. The chain combines TRBV20-1 with TRBJ2-1; 9 nucleotides match TRBD2. Unmatched junction bases numbered 6, after V lost 3 bases and J lost 0 bases. Germline values: CDR1 DFQATT, CDR2 SNEGSKA (reference sequence). The CDR3 runs to 16 residues. The CDR3 DNA is TGCAGTGCTAGGGCTAGCGGGGCTCCCTCCTACAATGAGCAGTTCTTC. Amino acids: CSARASGAPSYNEQFF.

The table lists this clonotype with many counts. The gene calls are TRBV15 and TRBJ2-1; the match to TRBD1 covers 8 bases. After removal of 4 bases from V and 12 bases from J, the junction contained 8 bases not matched to a gene. Germline assignment: CDR1 LNHNV and CDR2 YYDKDF (reference sequence). The CDR3 runs 13 residues. This CDR3 reads CATSNPDRGGQFF. The CDR3 bases are TGTGCCACCAGCAACCCAGACAGGGGCGGGCAGTTCTTC.